This T cell receptor (beta chain) was recorded in a study of cytomegalovirus exposure and HLA in healthy donors. The primer mix had 60 Vbeta and 13 Jbeta primers. Repertoires were generated with immunoSEQ multiplex PCR, while TCRdb's copy carries only in-frame clones and drops some. The repertoire holds under 150,000 clones, 82% seen once, with roughly 2.5% in the top ten. The V segment lost 5 bases and the J segment 7 bases; nucleotides outside the gene matches: 3. Germline CDR1 MNHEY, CDR2 SMNVEV (reference sequence). The CDR3 totals 12 residues. Regarding the study as a whole: In vitro checks showed that three CMV-associated chains really do target CMV antigens. Donors were assumed by presence/absence analyses to have roughly uniform sequencing depth.

Healthy donors of bone marrow made up the group. Regarding this clone: The antigen remains undetermined.

This chain connects TRBV27 to TRBJ2-7, with TRBD2 matching over 9 bases. The sequence was obtained from a woman under 30 in good health and CMV-seronegative. Material: PBMCs. The CDR3 is CASSQLAGEQYF. CDR3 bases: TGTGCCAGCAGTCAGCTAGCGGGGGAGCAGTACTTC.